This T cell receptor (beta chain) was identified during a study of a mutant IDH1 vaccine in newly diagnosed glioma. The table came from immunoSEQ multiplex PCR; TCRdb's copy has only in-frame clones and leaves some out. The table records tens of thousands of clones, about 74% of them present only once. Stated time point: baseline, week 1 (first vaccination visit). Treatment reported: pre-vaccination baseline after standard-of-care therapy. The germline gives CDR1 MNHNS, CDR2 SASEGT. The CDR3 runs 14 residues. V lost 1 base and J 8 bases, leaving 15 bases between the germline ends. The chain is built from TRBV6-1 and TRBJ2-7, with D tentatively TRBD1 (7 bases). The sequences come from PBMCs, collected from a glioma patient treated with radiotherapy, temozolomide or both. The receptor was isolated from a woman between 40 and 50 years old with glioma. The CDR3 spells CASSEDAGQIQQYF. The DNA for the CDR3 is TGTGCCAGCAGTGAAGATGCGGGACAGATACAGCAGTACTTC.